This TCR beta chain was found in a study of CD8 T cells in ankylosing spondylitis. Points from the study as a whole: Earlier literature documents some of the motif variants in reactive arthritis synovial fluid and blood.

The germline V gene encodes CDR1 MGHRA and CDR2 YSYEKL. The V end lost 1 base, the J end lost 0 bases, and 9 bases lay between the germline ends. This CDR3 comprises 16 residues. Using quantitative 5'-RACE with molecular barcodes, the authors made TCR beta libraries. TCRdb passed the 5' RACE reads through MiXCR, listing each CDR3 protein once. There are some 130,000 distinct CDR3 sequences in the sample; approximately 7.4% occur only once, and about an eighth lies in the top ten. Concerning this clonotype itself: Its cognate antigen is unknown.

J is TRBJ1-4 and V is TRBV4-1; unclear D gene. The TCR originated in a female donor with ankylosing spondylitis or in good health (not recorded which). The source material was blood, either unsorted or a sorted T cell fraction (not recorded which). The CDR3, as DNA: TGCGCCAGCAGCCAAGTTCCAGGAGCAACTAATGAAAAACTGTTTTTT. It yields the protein CASSQVPGATNEKLFF.